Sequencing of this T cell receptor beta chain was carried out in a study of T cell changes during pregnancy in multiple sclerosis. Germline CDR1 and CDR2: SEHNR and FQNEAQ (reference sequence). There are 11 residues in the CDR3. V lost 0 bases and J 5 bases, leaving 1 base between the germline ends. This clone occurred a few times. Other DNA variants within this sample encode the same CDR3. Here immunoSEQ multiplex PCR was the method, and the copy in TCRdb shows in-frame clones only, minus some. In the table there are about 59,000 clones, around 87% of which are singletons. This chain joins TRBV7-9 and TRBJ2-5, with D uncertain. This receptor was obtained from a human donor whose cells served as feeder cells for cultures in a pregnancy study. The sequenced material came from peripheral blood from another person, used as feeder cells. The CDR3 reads CASSLAETQYF. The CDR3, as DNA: TGTGCCAGCAGCTTAGCCGAGACCCAGTACTTC.